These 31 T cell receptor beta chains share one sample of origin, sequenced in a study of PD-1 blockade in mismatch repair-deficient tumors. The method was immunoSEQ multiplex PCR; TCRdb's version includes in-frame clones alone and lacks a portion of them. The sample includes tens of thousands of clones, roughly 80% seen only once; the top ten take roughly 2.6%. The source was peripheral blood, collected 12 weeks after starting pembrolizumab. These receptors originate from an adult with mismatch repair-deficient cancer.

CDR3 sequence reads: CASSPQGNNNYGYTF. The CDR3 region has the DNA TGTGCCAGCAGCCCACAGGGGAACAATAACTATGGCTACACCTTC. The V gene is TRBV5-4, the J gene TRBJ1-2; 7 positions agree with TRBD1. CDR3 length equals 15 residues. Losses at the gene ends were 4 bases for V and 1 base for J; bases not matched to a gene: 7. Per the germline V gene, CDR1 is SGHNT and CDR2 is YYREEE (reference sequence).

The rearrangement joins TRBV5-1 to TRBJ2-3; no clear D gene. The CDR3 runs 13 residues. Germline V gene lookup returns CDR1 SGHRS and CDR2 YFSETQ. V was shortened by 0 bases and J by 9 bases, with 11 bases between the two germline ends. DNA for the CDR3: TGCGCCAGCAGCTTGGGGCCGGTTGGGACGCAGTATTTT. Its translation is CASSLGPVGTQYF.

The CDR3 DNA follows: TGTGCCAGCAGTTACTCAAGCGGGAGTAAAGATACGCAGTATTTT. Amino acid sequence: CASSYSSGSKDTQYF. The chain links TRBV6-6 to TRBJ2-3; 8 bases agree with TRBD2. Trimming at V came to 0 bases and at J to 5 bases, leaving 4 bases not matched to a gene. Germline V lookup: CDR1 MNHNY, CDR2 SVGAGI (reference sequence). This CDR3 region has 15 residues.

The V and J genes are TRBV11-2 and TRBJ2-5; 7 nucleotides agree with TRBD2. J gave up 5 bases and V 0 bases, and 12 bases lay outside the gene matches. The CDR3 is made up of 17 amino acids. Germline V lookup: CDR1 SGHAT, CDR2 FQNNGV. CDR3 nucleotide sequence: TGTGCCAGCAGCTTAGACGGGTCCTCTGCGGGAGAGGAGACCCAGTACTTC. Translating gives CASSLDGSSAGEETQYF.

DNA for the CDR3: TGTGCCAGCAGATCAGACTCGATGGGCAATCAGCCCCAGCATTTT. Encoded protein: CASRSDSMGNQPQHF. The genes are TRBV5-5 and TRBJ1-5; no clear D gene. Trimming shortened V by 5 bases and J by 2 bases, and 14 bases separated the two germline ends. Per the germline V gene, CDR1 is SGHKS and CDR2 is YYEKEE (reference sequence). The CDR3 is 15 residues long.

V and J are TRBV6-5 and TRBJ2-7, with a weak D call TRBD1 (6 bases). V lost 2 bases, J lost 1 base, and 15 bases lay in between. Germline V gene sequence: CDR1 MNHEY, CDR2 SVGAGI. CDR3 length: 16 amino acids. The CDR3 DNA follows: TGTGCCAGCAGTTACATTGCGACAGGAACATCCTACGAGCAGTACTTC. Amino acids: CASSYIATGTSYEQYF.

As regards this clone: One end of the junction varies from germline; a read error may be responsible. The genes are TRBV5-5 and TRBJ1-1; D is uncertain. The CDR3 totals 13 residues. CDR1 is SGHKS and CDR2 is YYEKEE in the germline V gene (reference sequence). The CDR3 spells CASSQTANTKAFF. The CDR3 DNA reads TGTGCCAGCAGCCAAACAGCGAACACTAAAGCTTTCTTT. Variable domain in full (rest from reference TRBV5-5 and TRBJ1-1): DAGVTQSPTHLIKTRGQQVTLRCSPISGHKSVSWYQQVLGQGPQFIFQYYEKEERGRGNFPDRFSARQFPNYSSELNVNALLLGDSALYLCASSQTANTKAFFGQGTRLTVV.

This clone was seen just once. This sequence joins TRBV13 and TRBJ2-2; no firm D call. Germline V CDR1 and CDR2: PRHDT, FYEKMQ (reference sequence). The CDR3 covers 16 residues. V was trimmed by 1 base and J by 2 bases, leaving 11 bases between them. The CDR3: CASSLDIGPNTGELFF. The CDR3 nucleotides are TGTGCCAGCAGCTTAGATATCGGACCCAACACCGGGGAGCTGTTTTTT. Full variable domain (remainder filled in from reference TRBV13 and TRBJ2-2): AAGVIQSPRHLIKEKRETATLKCYPIPRHDTVYWYQQGPGQDPQFLISFYEKMQSDKGSIPDRFSAQQFSDYHSELNMSSLELGDSALYFCASSLDIGPNTGELFFGEGSRLTVL.

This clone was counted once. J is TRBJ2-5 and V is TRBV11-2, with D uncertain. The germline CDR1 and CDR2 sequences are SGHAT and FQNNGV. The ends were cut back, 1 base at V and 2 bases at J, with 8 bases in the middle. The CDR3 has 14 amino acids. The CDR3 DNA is TGTGCCAGCAGCTTAGGCATCAGTCAAGAGACCCAGTACTTC. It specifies CASSLGISQETQYF.

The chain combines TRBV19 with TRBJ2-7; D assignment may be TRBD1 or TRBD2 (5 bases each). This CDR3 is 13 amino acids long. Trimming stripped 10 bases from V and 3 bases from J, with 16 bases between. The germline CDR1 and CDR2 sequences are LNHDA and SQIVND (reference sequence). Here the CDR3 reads CATTGTSVYEQYF. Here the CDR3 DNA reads TGTGCCACCACCGGGACCAGCGTCTACGAGCAGTACTTC.

CDR3 amino acids: CASSRGTSGSTDTQYF. CDR3 DNA sequence: TGTGCCAGCAGCCGAGGGACTAGCGGGAGCACAGATACGCAGTATTTT. V gene TRBV11-3 combines with J gene TRBJ2-3, with TRBD2 identical over 12 bases. Germline lookup yields CDR1 SGHNT and CDR2 YENEEA. Losses at the gene ends were 5 bases for V and 0 bases for J; bases not matched to a gene: 3. CDR3 length: 16 residues.

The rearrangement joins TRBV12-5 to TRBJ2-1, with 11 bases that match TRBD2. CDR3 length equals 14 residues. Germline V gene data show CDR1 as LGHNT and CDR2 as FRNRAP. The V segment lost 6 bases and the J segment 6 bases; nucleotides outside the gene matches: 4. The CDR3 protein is CASGLAGGINEQFF. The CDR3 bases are TGTGCTAGTGGCCTAGCGGGAGGTATCAATGAGCAGTTCTTC. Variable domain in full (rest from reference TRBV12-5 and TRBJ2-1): DARVTQTPRHKVTEMGQEVTMRCQPILGHNTVFWYRQTMMQGLELLAYFRNRAPLDDSGMPKDRFSAEMPDATLATLKIQPSEPRDSAVYFCASGLAGGINEQFFGPGTRLTVL.

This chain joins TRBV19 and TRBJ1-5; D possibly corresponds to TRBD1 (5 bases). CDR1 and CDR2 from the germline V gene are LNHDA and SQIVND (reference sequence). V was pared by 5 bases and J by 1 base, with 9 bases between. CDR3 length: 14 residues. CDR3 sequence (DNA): TGTGCCAGTAGTGTGGGGGTAAGCAATCAGCCCCAGCATTTT. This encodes CASSVGVSNQPQHF.

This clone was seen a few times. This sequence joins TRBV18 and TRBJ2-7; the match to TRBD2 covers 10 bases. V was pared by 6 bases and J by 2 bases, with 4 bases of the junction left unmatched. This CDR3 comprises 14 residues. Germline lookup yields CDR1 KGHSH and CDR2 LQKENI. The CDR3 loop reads CASSPSGGTYEQYF. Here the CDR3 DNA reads TGTGCCAGCTCTCCTAGCGGGGGAACCTACGAGCAGTACTTC. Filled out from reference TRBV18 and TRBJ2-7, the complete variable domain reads NAGVMQNPRHLVRRRGQEARLRCSPMKGHSHVYWYRQLPEEGLKFMVYLQKENIIDESGMPKERFSAEFPKEGPSILRIQQVVRGDSAAYFCASSPSGGTYEQYFGPGTRLTVT.

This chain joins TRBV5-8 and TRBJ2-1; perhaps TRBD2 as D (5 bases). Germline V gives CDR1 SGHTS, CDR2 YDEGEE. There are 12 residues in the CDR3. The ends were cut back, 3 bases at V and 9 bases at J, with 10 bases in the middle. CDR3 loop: CASSSDLREQFF. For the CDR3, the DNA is TGTGCCAGCAGCTCGGACTTGCGTGAGCAGTTCTTC. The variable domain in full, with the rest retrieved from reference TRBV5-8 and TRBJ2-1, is EAGVTQSPTHLIKTRGQQATLRCSPISGHTSVYWYQQALGLGLQFLLWYDEGEERNRGNFPPRFSGRQFPNYSSELNVNALELEDSALYLCASSSDLREQFFGPGTRLTVL.

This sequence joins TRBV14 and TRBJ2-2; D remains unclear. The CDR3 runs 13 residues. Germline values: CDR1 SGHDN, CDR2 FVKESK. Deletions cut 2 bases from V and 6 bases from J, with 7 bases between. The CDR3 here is CASSQQQAGELFF. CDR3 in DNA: TGTGCCAGCAGCCAACAGCAGGCCGGGGAGCTGTTTTTT.

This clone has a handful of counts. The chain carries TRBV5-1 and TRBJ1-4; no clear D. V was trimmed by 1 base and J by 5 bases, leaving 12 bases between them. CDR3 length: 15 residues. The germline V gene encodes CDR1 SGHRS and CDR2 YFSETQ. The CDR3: CASSLLGSDNEKLFF. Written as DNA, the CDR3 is TGCGCCAGCAGCTTGTTGGGGTCGGACAATGAAAAACTGTTTTTT.

This CDR3 is CAISESTRGQGSNQPQHF. For the CDR3, the DNA is TGTGCCATCAGTGAGTCGACGAGGGGACAGGGGAGCAATCAGCCCCAGCATTTT. The chain joins TRBV10-3 to TRBJ1-5; 10 bases line up with TRBD1. With 0 bases clipped from V and 1 base from J, the junction kept 6 bases outside the gene matches. This CDR3 has 18 amino acids. The germline V gene encodes CDR1 ENHRY and CDR2 SYGVKD.

The chain's CDR3 is CASSPGQGWGNEQFF. The CDR3 DNA sequence: TGCGCCAGCAGCCCCGGACAGGGATGGGGCAATGAGCAGTTCTTC. This rearrangement joins TRBV5-1 to TRBJ2-1; 8 bases align to TRBD1. The CDR3 is made up of 15 amino acids. Germline assignment: CDR1 SGHRS and CDR2 YFSETQ. The trim removed 4 bases at V and 6 bases at J, leaving 9 bases unmatched.

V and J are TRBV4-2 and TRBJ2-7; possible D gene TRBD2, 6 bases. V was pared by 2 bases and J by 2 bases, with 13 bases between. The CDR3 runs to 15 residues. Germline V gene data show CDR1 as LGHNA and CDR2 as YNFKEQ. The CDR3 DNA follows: TGTGCCAGCAGCCAACCCAGGAGGGGCCCCTACGAGCAGTACTTC. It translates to CASSQPRRGPYEQYF.

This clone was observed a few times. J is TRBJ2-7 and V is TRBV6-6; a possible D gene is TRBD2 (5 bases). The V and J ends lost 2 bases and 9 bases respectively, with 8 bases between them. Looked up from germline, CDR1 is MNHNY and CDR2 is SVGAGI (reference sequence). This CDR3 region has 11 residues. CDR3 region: CASSYASGQYF. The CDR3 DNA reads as TGTGCCAGCAGTTACGCCAGCGGGCAGTACTTC.

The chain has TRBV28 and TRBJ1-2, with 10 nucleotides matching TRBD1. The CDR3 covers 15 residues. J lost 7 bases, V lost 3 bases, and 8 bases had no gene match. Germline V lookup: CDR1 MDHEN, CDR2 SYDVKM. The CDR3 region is CASSFRDRGGSGYTF. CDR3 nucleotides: TGTGCCAGCAGTTTCCGGGACAGGGGCGGGAGTGGCTACACCTTC.

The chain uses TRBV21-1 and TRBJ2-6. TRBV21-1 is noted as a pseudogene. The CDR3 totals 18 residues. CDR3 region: CASSPFPPASSGANVLTF. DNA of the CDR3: TGTGCCAGCAGCCCTTTCCCCCCGGCAAGCTCTGGGGCCAACGTCCTGACTTTC.

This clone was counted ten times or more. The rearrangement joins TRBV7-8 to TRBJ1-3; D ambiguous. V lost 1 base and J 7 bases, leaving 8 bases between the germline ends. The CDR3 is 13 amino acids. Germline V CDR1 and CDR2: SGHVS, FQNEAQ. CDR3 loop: CASSLVGVNTIYF. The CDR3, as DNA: TGTGCCAGCAGCTTAGTCGGGGTCAACACCATATATTTT.

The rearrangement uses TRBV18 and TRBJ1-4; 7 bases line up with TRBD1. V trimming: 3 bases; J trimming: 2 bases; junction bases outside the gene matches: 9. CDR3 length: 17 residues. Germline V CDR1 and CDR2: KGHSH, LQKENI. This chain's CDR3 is CASSPTGQFGTNEKLFF. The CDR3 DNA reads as TGTGCCAGCTCACCGACGGGACAGTTTGGGACTAATGAAAAACTGTTTTTT. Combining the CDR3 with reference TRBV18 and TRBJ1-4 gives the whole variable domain NAGVMQNPRHLVRRRGQEARLRCSPMKGHSHVYWYRQLPEEGLKFMVYLQKENIIDESGMPKERFSAEFPKEGPSILRIQQVVRGDSAAYFCASSPTGQFGTNEKLFFGSGTQLSVL.

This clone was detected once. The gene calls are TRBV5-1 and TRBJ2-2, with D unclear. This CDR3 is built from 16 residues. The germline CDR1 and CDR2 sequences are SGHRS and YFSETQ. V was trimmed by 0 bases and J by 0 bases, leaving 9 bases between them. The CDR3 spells CASSLERGANTGELFF. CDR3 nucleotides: TGCGCCAGCAGCTTGGAGAGAGGCGCGAACACCGGGGAGCTGTTTTTT.

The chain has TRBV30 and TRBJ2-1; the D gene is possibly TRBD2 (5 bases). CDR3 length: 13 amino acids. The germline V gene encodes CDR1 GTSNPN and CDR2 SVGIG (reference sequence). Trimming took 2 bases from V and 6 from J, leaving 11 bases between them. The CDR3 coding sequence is TGTGCCTGGAGTAGGGAGAGTCTCAATGAGCAGTTCTTC. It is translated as CAWSRESLNEQFF.

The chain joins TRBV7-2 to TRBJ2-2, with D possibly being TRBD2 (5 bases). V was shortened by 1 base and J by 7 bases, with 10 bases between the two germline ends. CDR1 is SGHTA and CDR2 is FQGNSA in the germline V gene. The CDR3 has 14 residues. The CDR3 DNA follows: TGTGCCAGCAGCTTAGAGCGGTCAATCGGGGAGCTGTTTTTT. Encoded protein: CASSLERSIGELFF.

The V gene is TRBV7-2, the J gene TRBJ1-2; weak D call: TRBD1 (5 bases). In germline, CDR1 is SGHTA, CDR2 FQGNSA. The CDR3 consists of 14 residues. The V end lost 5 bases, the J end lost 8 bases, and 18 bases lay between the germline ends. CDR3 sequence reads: CASSIVGTPGGYTF. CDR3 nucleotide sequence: TGTGCCAGCAGCATCGTTGGGACGCCGGGGGGCTACACCTTC.

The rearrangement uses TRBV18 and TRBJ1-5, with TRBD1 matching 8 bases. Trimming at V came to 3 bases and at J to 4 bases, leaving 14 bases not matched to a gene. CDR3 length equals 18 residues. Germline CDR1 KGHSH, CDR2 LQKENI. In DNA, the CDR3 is TGTGCCAGCTCACCGAATATACCCGGACAGGGCCTAAATCAGCCCCAGCATTTT. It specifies CASSPNIPGQGLNQPQHF.

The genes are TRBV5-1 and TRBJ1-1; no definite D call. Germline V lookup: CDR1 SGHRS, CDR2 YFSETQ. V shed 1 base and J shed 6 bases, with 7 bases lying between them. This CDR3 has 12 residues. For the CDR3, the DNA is TGCGCCAGCAGCTTGTATGGTTCTGAAGCTTTCTTT. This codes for CASSLYGSEAFF.